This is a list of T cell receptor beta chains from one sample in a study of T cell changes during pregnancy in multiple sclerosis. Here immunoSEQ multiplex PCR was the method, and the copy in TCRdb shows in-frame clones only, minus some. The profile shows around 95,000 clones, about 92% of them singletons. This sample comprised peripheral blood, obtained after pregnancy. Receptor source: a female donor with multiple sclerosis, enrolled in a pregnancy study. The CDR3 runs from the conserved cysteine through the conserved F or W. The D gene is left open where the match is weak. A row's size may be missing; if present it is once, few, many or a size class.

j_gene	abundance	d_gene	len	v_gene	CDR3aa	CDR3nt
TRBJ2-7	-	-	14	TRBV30	CAWRMGQTSYEQYF	TGTGCCTGGAGAATGGGGCAGACCTCATACGAGCAGTACTTC
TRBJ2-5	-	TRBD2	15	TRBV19	CASSNLAGGLETQYF	TGTGCCAGTAGTAATCTAGCGGGAGGATTGGAGACCCAGTACTTC
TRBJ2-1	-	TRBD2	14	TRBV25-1	CASSGAGGRNEQFF	TGTGCCAGCAGTGGAGCGGGGGGTAGGAATGAGCAGTTCTTC
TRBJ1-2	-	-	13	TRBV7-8	CASGDTSNYGYTF	TGTGCCAGCGGCGACACGTCTAACTATGGCTACACCTTC
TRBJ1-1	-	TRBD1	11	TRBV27	CASGSEGGAFF	TGTGCCAGCGGCTCGGAAGGGGGCGCTTTCTTT
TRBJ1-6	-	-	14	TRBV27	CASKFQATNSPLHF	TGTGCCAGCAAGTTTCAGGCGACTAATTCACCCCTCCACTTT
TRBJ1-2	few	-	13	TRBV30	CAWRETGGSGYTF	TGTGCCTGGAGAGAAACGGGAGGGTCTGGCTACACCTTC
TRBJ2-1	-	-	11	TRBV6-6	CASSIDSEQFF	TGTGCCAGCAGTATAGACAGTGAGCAGTTCTTC
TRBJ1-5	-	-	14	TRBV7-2	CASSFLSGNQPQHF	TGTGCCAGCAGCTTTTTATCAGGCAATCAGCCCCAGCATTTT
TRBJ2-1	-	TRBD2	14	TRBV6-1	CASSSQTSGTEQFF	TGTGCCAGCAGTTCACAGACTAGCGGGACTGAGCAGTTCTTC